The 3 T cell receptor beta chains below come from one sample, sequenced in a study of human T cells and chemical hapten exposure. Each CDR3 protein gets one entry after TCRdb re-called the RACE reads with MiXCR. Altogether around 110,000 distinct CDR3 sequences are present, over 10% being singletons, with the ten largest covering approximately 1.4%. The time point is: patch test 1, 2 weeks after DPC sensitization. Regarding treatment: therapeutic diphenylcyclopropenone sensitization with weekly scalp DPC. Sequenced material: whole blood, taken in connection with sensitization to the hapten diphenylcyclopropenone (DPC). The receptors stem from a woman aged 45-59 years with alopecia areata. Some clones in this sample may be carry-over from other donors' samples.

This clonotype has a count of ten or more. The rearrangement joins TRBV7-6 to TRBJ1-1, with 7 bases that match TRBD1. CDR1 is SGHVS, CDR2 FNYEAQ, per germline. V shed 4 bases and J 11 bases; nucleotides not matched to a gene: 28. The CDR3 runs to 19 residues. The CDR3 DNA sequence: TGTGCCAGCAGCTCGGGTACCACAGGGGATGAAGCTGGACCTCTGAATGCTTTCTTT. This gives the protein CASSSGTTGDEAGPLNAFF.

This chain joins TRBV20-1 and TRBJ1-5, with D hard to call. Trimming took off 5 bases at V and 3 bases at J, with 20 bases between the two ends. There are 16 residues in the CDR3. Germline CDR1 and CDR2: DFQATT and SNEGSKA (reference sequence). The CDR3 nucleotides read TGCAGTGCTCATTCCCATAGGGCGGGAGTCAATCAGCCCCAGCATTTT. Its translation: CSAHSHRAGVNQPQHF.

The chain recombines TRBV6-2 or TRBV6-3 with TRBJ2-7, with TRBD1 as a possible D gene (6 bases). CDR1 MNHEY and CDR2 SVGEGT come from the germline V gene. CDR3 length: 14 amino acids. Trimming took off 4 bases at V and 7 bases at J, with 17 bases between the two ends. Here the CDR3 reads CASSSTMGAREQYF. In DNA form, the CDR3 reads TGTGCCAGCAGTTCGACCATGGGGGCTCGGGAGCAGTACTTC.